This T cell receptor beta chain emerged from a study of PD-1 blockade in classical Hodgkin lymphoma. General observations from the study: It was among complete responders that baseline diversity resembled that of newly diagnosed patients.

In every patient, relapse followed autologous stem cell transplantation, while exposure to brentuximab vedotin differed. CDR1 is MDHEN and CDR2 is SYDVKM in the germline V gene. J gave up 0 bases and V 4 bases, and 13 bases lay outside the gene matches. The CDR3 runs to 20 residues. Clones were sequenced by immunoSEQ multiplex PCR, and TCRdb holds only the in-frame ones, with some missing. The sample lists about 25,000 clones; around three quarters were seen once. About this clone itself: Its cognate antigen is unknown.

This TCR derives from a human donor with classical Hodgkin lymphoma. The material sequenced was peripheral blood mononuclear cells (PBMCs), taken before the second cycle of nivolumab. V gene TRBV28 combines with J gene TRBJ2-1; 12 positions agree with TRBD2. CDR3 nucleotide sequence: TGTGCCAGCAGTTGGTTAGGGACTAGCGGGCCTCTTAGCTCCTACAATGAGCAGTTCTTC. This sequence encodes CASSWLGTSGPLSSYNEQFF.